This is a list of T cell receptor beta chains from one sample in a study of blood T cell repertoires in COVID-19. Only in-frame clones appear in the TCRdb table, and some are missing; sequencing was by immunoSEQ multiplex PCR. The table has about 170,000 clones, about 88% seen once; the top ten hold 0.95% to 1.5%. Material for sequencing was PBMCs or T cells enriched from blood (not recorded which). The receptors originated from a human donor with acute COVID-19. The donor label of this sample is uncertain. The CDR3 runs from the conserved cysteine through the conserved F or W. D genes are given only for firm matches. Not all rows give a size; the values are once, few, many and, for expanded clones, a class.

D gene	V gene	J gene	clone size	CDR3 DNA	CDR3 protein
-	TRBV6-4	TRBJ2-2	once	TGTGCCAGCAGTACCTGGAAACAGGGAGACACCGGGGAGCTGTTTTTT	CASSTWKQGDTGELFF
-	TRBV2	TRBJ1-1	few	TGTGCCAGCAGTGCCCCTCGAGGAAGCACTGAAGCTTTCTTT	CASSAPRGSTEAFF
-	TRBV6-5	TRBJ1-1	-	TGTGCCAGCAGACCCGGGGGGGGGAACACTGAAGCTTTCTTT	CASRPGGGNTEAFF
-	TRBV3-1/TRBV3-2	TRBJ2-5	-	TGTGCCAGCAGCCAAGGAGGCCCGGAAGAGACCCAGTACTTC	CASSQGGPEETQYF
-	TRBV5-4	TRBJ2-3	-	TGTGCCAGTCGACTAGCAGATACGCAGTATTTT	CASRLADTQYF
-	TRBV28	TRBJ1-1	-	TGTGCCAGCAGACAACAGGGCGGGAACACTGAAGCTTTCTTT	CASRQQGGNTEAFF
-	TRBV29-1	TRBJ2-7	-	TGCAGCGTTGAGGGCCCCCGGCTCGAGCAGTACTTC	CSVEGPRLEQYF
-	TRBV6-5	TRBJ1-1	-	TGTGCCAGCAGTTACGGGCAATTGAACACTGAAGCTTTCTTT	CASSYGQLNTEAFF
-	TRBV5-5	TRBJ2-3	-	TGTGCCAGCAGCTCGGAGGGCTCGGATACGCAGTATTTT	CASSSEGSDTQYF
-	TRBV4-1	TRBJ2-3	-	TGCGCCAGCAGCCCCCCCCATGGGGCCAGCACAGATACGCAGTATTTT	CASSPPHGASTDTQYF
-	TRBV9	TRBJ1-6	-	TGTGCCAGCAGCGTAGGACAGCCTTATAATTCACCCCTCCACTTT	CASSVGQPYNSPLHF
TRBD1	TRBV7-9	TRBJ1-2	-	TGTGCCAGCAGCAAAACAGGGGGCGGACAGGCTAACTATGGCTACACCTTC	CASSKTGGGQANYGYTF
TRBD2	TRBV2	TRBJ2-7	-	TGTGCCAGCAGTGTACCAGCGGGGGCCTCCTACGAGCAGTACTTC	CASSVPAGASYEQYF
TRBD1	TRBV5-4	TRBJ1-1	few	TGTGCCAGCAGCTCAGACAGGGAAGGGGACACTGAAGCTTTCTTT	CASSSDREGDTEAFF
-	TRBV30	TRBJ1-3	-	TGTGCCTGGACAGGCTCTGGAAACACCATATATTTT	CAWTGSGNTIYF
TRBD1	TRBV19	TRBJ1-4	-	TGTGCCAGTAGTACTTCCGGGACAGTCGGGGAAAAACTGTTTTTT	CASSTSGTVGEKLFF
TRBD1	TRBV6-5	TRBJ2-7	-	TGTGCCAGCACCTGGGACAGGGAGTACTTC	CASTWDREYF
TRBD1	TRBV7-2	TRBJ1-2	-	TGTGCCAGCAGCTTAGGGGTCGGACAGGCAAACTATGGCTACACCTTC	CASSLGVGQANYGYTF
-	TRBV19	TRBJ1-2	-	TGTGCCAGTAGTATCTACTTAGATGGCTACACCTTC	CASSIYLDGYTF
-	TRBV5-8	TRBJ2-2	-	TGTGCCAGCAGCCCACCTTTCTGGGCCGGCACCGGGGAGCTGTTTTTT	CASSPPFWAGTGELFF
TRBD1	TRBV7-9	TRBJ1-5	-	TGTGCCAGCAGCCAGGGGACAGGGGGGATCAATCAGCCCCAGCATTTT	CASSQGTGGINQPQHF
-	TRBV6-2/TRBV6-3	TRBJ1-6	-	TGTGCCAGCAGCAGGAGCTCCTATAATTCACCCCTCCACTTT	CASSRSSYNSPLHF
-	TRBV6-5	TRBJ2-7	-	TGTGCCAGCAGCTCGGACAGCTACGAGCAGTACTTC	CASSSDSYEQYF
TRBD1	TRBV6-5	TRBJ1-1	-	TGTGCCAGCAGAACAGGGGGACGTGAAGCTTTCTTT	CASRTGGREAFF
-	TRBV3-1/TRBV3-2	TRBJ2-3	-	TGTGCCAGCAGCCAAGAATACGGTACGCAGTATTTT	CASSQEYGTQYF
-	TRBV12-5	TRBJ2-5	-	TGTGCTAGCAGCTTACAGGGTGTTGAGACCCAGTACTTC	CASSLQGVETQYF
TRBD2	TRBV27	TRBJ2-1	once	TGTGCCAGCAGTTCAGCCGGACGGGGGGGACGCAATGAGCAGTTCTTC	CASSSAGRGGRNEQFF
TRBD2	TRBV30	TRBJ2-2	-	TGTGCCTGGAGTACAGCGGGGGACACCGGGGAGCTGTTTTTT	CAWSTAGDTGELFF
-	TRBV27	TRBJ1-2	-	TGTGCCAGCAGTTCCCATGGGAGTTATGGCTACACCTTC	CASSSHGSYGYTF
-	TRBV23-1	TRBJ1-5	-	TGCGCCAGAGAGACAGGACGACTACCCCAGCATTTT	CARETGRLPQHF
-	TRBV7-2	TRBJ2-3	-	TGTGCCAGCAGCTTAGTACAACCCCCGGAGGGCCTTTTGTGGCAGTATTTT	CASSLVQPPEGLLWQYF
TRBD1	TRBV19	TRBJ1-1	once	TGTGCCAGTAGCCCGACAGGGTCGGGGACTGAAGCTTTCTTT	CASSPTGSGTEAFF
TRBD1	TRBV10-2	TRBJ1-2	-	TGCGCCAGCAGTCTTGACAGGGGGTACTATGGCTACACCTTC	CASSLDRGYYGYTF
-	TRBV5-4	TRBJ2-2	-	TGTGCCAGCAGCCATACAGGGAGGGGGACCGGGGAGCTGTTTTTT	CASSHTGRGTGELFF
TRBD1	TRBV2	TRBJ2-7	-	TGTGCCAGACAGAACAGGGGGCAGTACGAGCAGTACTTC	CARQNRGQYEQYF
TRBD1	TRBV13	TRBJ2-7	-	TGTGCCAGCAGCTCTTATACCCGACAGGGCATTTCCTACGAGCAGTACTTC	CASSSYTRQGISYEQYF
-	TRBV5-8	TRBJ2-1	-	TGTGCCAGCAGCTTGGGTGAGTCCTACAATGAGCAGTTCTTC	CASSLGESYNEQFF
-	TRBV10-3	TRBJ2-1	once	TGTGCCATCAGCCCAGGGGATGAGCAGTTCTTC	CAISPGDEQFF
TRBD1	TRBV7-3	TRBJ2-1	-	TGTGCCAGCAGCCCCCTTGCAGGCAGGGGGAATGAGCAGTTCTTC	CASSPLAGRGNEQFF
-	TRBV5-8	TRBJ1-2	few	TGTGCCAGCAGCCTCCCCCGGGGTTGGAGCTATGGCTACACCTTC	CASSLPRGWSYGYTF
-	TRBV6-2/TRBV6-3	TRBJ2-7	-	TGTGCCAGCAGTTCCTATAGCGGACCATTCGAAGAGCAGTACTTC	CASSSYSGPFEEQYF
TRBD2	TRBV14	TRBJ2-1	once	TGTGCCAGCAGCCAAGTAACTAGCGGACACAATGAGCAGTTCTTC	CASSQVTSGHNEQFF
TRBD1	TRBV5-1	TRBJ2-1	-	TGCGCCAGCAGGGATGCGACAGGGCATTTTGCCTACAATGAGCAGTTCTTC	CASRDATGHFAYNEQFF
TRBD1	TRBV19	TRBJ1-5	-	TGTGCCAGTAGTCCCCGGACAGGGCAAGGCCAGCCCCAGCATTTT	CASSPRTGQGQPQHF
-	TRBV11-2	TRBJ1-3	-	TGTGCCAGCAGCTTAACGCAATCTACAGGGCGTGGAAACACCATATATTTT	CASSLTQSTGRGNTIYF
-	TRBV6-1	TRBJ1-5	-	TGTGCCAGCAGTGAATACCCGAGGAATAGCAATCAGCCCCAGCATTTT	CASSEYPRNSNQPQHF